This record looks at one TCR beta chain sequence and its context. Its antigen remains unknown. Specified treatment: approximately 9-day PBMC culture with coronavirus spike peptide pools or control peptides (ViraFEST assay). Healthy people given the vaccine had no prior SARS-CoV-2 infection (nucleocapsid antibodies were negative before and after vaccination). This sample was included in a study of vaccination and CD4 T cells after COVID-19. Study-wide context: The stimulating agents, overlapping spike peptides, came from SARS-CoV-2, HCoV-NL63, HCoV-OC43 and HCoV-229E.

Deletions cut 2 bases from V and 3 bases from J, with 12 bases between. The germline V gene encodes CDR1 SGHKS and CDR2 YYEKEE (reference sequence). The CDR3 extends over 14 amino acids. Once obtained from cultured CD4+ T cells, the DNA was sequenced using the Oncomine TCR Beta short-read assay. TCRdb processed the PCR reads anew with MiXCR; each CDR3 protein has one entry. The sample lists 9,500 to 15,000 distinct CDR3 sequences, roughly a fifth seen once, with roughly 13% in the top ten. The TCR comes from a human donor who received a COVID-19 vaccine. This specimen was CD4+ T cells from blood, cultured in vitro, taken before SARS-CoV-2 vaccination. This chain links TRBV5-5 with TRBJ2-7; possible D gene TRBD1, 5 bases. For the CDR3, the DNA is TGTGCCAGCAGCTTCGTACAGGAGAGCTACGAGCAGTACTTC. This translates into CASSFVQESYEQYF.